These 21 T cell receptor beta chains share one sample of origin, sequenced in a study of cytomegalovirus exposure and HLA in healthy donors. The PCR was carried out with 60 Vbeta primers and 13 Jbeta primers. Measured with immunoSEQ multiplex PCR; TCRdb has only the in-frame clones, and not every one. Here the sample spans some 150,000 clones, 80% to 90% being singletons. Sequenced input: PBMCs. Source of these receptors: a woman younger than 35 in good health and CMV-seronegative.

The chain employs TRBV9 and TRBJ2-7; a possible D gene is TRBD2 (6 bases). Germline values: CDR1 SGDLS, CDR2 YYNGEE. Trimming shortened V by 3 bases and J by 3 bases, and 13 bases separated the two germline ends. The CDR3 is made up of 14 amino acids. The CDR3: CASSASMEGYEQYF. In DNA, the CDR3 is TGTGCCAGCAGCGCCAGCATGGAGGGCTACGAGCAGTACTTC.

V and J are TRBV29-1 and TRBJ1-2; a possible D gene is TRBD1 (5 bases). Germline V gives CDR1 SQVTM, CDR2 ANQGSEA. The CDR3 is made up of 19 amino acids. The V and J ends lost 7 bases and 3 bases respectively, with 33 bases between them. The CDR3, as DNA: TGCAGCGCCAAGAAACACCCTGGGCACGGGGGAGGCCCGGACTATGGCTACACCTTC. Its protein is CSAKKHPGHGGGPDYGYTF.

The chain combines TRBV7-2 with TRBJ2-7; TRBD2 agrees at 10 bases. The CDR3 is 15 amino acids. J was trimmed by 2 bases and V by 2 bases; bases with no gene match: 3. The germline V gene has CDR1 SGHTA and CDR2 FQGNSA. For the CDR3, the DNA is TGTGCCAGCAGCTTAAGAGCGGGGGGGGCCTACGAGCAGTACTTC. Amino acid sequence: CASSLRAGGAYEQYF. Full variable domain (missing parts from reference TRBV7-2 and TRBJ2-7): GAGVSQSPSNKVTEKGKDVELRCDPISGHTALYWYRQSLGQGLEFLIYFQGNSAPDKSGLPSDRFSAERTGGSVSTLTIQRTQQEDSAVYLCASSLRAGGAYEQYFGPGTRLTVT.

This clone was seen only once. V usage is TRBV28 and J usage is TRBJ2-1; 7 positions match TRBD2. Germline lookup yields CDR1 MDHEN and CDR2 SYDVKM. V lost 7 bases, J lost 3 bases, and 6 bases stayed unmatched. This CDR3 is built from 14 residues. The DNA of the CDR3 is TGTGCCAGCAACCCCCCGGGGGGCTACAATGAGCAGTTCTTC. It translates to CASNPPGGYNEQFF.

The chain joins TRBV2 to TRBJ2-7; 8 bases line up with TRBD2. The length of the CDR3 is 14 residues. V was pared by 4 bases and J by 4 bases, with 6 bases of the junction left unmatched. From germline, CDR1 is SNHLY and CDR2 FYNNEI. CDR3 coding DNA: TGTGCCAGCAGTGCGGCGGGAGGACCTTACGAGCAGTACTTC. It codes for CASSAAGGPYEQYF.

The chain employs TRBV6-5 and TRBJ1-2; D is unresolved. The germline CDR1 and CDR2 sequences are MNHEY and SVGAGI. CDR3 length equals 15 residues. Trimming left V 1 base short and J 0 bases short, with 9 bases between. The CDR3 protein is CASSYYYYANYGYTF. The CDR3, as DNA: TGTGCCAGCAGTTACTACTATTACGCTAACTATGGCTACACCTTC.

CDR3 nucleotide sequence: TGTGCCAGCAGCGCGGGGGCGAGGGAGTATTTT. As protein: CASSAGAREYF. The chain carries TRBV5-6 and TRBJ2-3, with D possibly matching TRBD2 (7 bases). The CDR3 totals 11 residues. Germline-derived CDR1 and CDR2 are SGHDT and YYEEEE. V dropped 4 bases and J dropped 13 bases, with 13 bases sitting between them. Using reference TRBV5-6 and TRBJ2-3 for the parts outside the CDR3, the full variable domain is DAGVTQSPTHLIKTRGQQVTLRCSPKSGHDTVSWYQQALGQGPQFIFQYYEEEERQRGNFPDRFSGHQFPNYSSELNVNALLLGDSALYLCASSAGAREYFGPGTRLTVL.

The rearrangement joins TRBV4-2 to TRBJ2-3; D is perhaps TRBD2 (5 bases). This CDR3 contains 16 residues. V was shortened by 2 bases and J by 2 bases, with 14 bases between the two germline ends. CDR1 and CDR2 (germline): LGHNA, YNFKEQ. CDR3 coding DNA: TGTGCCAGCAGCCAAATCCGGGTGGGAGCCACAGATACGCAGTATTTT. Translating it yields CASSQIRVGATDTQYF.

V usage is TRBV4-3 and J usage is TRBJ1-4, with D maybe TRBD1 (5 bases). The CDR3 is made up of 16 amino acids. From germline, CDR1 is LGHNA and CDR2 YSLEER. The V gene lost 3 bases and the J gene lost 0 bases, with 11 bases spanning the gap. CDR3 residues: CASSQERQTTNEKLFF. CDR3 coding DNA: TGCGCCAGCAGCCAGGAAAGACAGACAACTAATGAAAAACTGTTTTTT.

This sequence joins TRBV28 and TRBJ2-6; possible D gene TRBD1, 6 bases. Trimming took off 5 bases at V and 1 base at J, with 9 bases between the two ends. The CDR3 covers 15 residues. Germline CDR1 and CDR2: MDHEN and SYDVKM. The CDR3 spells CASSKQGSGANVLTF. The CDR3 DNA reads TGTGCCAGCAGTAAACAGGGATCTGGGGCCAACGTCCTGACTTTC. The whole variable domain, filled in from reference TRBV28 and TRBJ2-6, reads DVKVTQSSRYLVKRTGEKVFLECVQDMDHENMFWYRQDPGLGLRLIYFSYDVKMKEKGDIPEGYSVSREKKERFSLILESASTNQTSMYLCASSKQGSGANVLTFGAGSRLTVL.

This chain's CDR3 is CATSRFSQGAGEAFF. In DNA, the CDR3 is TGTGCCACCAGCAGATTTTCGCAGGGGGCGGGTGAAGCTTTCTTT. V and J are TRBV15 and TRBJ1-1; 8 nucleotides align to TRBD1. This CDR3 contains 15 residues. The germline V gene encodes CDR1 LNHNV and CDR2 YYDKDF (reference sequence). V was clipped by 2 bases and J by 7 bases; unmatched bases: 9.

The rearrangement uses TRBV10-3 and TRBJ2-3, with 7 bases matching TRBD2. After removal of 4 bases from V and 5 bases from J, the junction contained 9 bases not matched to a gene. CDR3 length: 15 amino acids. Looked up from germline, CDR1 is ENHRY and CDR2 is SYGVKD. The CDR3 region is CAISGQERGKDTQYF. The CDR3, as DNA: TGTGCCATCAGTGGCCAGGAGCGGGGAAAAGATACGCAGTATTTT.

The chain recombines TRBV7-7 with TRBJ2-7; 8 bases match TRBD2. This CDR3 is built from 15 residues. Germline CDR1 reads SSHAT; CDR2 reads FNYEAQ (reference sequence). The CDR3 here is CARSNPGTSGGEQYF. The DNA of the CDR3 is TGTGCTAGATCGAACCCAGGGACTAGTGGGGGCGAGCAGTACTTC. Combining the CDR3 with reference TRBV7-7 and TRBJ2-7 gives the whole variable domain GAGVSQSPRYKVTKRGQDVTLRCDPISSHATLYWYQQALGQGPEFLTYFNYEAQPDKSGLPSDRFSAERPEGSISTLTIQRTEQRDSAMYRCARSNPGTSGGEQYFGPGTRLTVT.

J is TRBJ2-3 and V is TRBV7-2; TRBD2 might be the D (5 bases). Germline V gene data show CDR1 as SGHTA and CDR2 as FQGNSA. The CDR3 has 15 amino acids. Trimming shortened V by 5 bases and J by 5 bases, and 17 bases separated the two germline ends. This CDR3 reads CASSPGWRVGDTQYF. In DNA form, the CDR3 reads TGTGCCAGCAGCCCAGGATGGCGGGTAGGAGATACGCAGTATTTT.

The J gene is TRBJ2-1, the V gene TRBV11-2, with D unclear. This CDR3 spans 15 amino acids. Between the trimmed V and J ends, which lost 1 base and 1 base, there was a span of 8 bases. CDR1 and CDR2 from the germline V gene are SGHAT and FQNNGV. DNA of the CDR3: TGTGCCAGCAGCTTAGTCGTCCGTTCCTACAATGAGCAGTTCTTC. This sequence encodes CASSLVVRSYNEQFF.

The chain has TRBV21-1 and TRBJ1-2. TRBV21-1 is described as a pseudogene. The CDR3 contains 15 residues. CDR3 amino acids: CASSPSGRKNYGYTF. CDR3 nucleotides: TGTGCCAGCAGCCCAAGCGGACGGAAGAACTATGGCTACACCTTC.

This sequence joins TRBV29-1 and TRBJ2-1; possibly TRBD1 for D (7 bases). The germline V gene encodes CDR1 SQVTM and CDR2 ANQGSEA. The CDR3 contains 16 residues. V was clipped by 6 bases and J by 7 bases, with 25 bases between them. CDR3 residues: CSVFYWTGKGGNEQFF. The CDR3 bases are TGCAGCGTATTTTACTGGACAGGCAAGGGGGGAAATGAGCAGTTCTTC.

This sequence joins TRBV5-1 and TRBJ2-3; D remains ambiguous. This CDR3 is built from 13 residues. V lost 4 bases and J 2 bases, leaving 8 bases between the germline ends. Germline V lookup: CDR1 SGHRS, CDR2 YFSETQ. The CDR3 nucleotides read TGCGCCAGCAGCCCCCTTTTCACAGATACGCAGTATTTT. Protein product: CASSPLFTDTQYF. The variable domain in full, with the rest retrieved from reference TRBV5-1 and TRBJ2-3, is KAGVTQTPRYLIKTRGQQVTLSCSPISGHRSVSWYQQTPGQGLQFLFEYFSETQRNKGNFPGRFSGRQFSNSRSEMNVSTLELGDSALYLCASSPLFTDTQYFGPGTRLTVL.

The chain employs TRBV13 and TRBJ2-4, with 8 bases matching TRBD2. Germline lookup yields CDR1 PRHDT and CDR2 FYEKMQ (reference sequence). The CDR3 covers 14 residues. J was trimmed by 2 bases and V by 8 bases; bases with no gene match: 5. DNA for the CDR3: TGTGCCAGCCGCCGCGGGGGGACCAAAAACATTCAGTACTTC. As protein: CASRRGGTKNIQYF.

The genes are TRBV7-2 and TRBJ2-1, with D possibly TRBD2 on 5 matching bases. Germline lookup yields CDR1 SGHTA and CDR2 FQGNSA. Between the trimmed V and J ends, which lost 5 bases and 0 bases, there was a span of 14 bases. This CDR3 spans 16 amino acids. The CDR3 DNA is TGTGCCAGCAGCCCACCCGGGGTCAGCTCCTACAATGAGCAGTTCTTC. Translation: CASSPPGVSSYNEQFF.

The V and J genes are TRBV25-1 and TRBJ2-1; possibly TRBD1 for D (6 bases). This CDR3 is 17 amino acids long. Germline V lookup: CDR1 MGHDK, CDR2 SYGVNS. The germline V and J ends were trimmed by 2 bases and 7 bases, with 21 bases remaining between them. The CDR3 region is CASSEATGRLGVNEQFF. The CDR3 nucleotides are TGTGCCAGCAGTGAAGCGACAGGCCGATTGGGAGTAAATGAGCAGTTCTTC.